A selection of T cell receptor beta chains follows, all from one sample in a study of long-term antiretroviral therapy in people with HIV. Profiled with immunoSEQ multiplex PCR; TCRdb holds only in-frame clones, not every one. The data show over 25,000 clones, 65% to 85% seen once. The sample here was unsorted PBMCs, taken 3 years after starting antiretroviral therapy. The receptor source for this set is a man between 35 and 55 years old with HIV. The CDR3 runs from the conserved cysteine through the conserved F or W. D genes are given only for firm matches. Clone size is given for some rows only: seen once, a few or many times, or a class if the clone is expanded.

v_call	clone_size	j_call	d_call	cdr3_nt	cdr3_aa
TRBV2	NA	TRBJ2-5	TRBD1	TGTGCCAGCACCCGGACAGGGTACCAAGAGACCCAGTACTTC	CASTRTGYQETQYF
TRBV7-9	NA	TRBJ2-1	TRBD2	TGTGCCAGCAGCCGCGGGAGCTCCTACAATGAGCAGTTCTTC	CASSRGSSYNEQFF
TRBV4-1	NA	TRBJ2-3	TRBD2	TGCGCCAGCAGCCAAGATGGGACTAGCGGGGGGACCACAGATACGCAGTATTTT	CASSQDGTSGGTTDTQYF
TRBV2	once	TRBJ1-4	NA	TGTGCCAGCATTTTGATACCAGCAACTAATGAAAAACTGTTTTTT	CASILIPATNEKLFF
TRBV9	NA	TRBJ2-3	NA	TGTGCCAGCAGCGCCACCGGTGGGGGGTGGGGCACAGATACGCAGTATTTT	CASSATGGGWGTDTQYF
TRBV5-6	NA	TRBJ1-1	NA	TGTGCCAGCAGCTGGGGGAGGGGGATTGAAGCTTTCTTT	CASSWGRGIEAFF
TRBV27	NA	TRBJ2-7	NA	TGTGCCAGCAGTTTACTGACCCAGGGCTTGCTCCCCTACGAGCAGTACTTC	CASSLLTQGLLPYEQYF
TRBV27	few	TRBJ1-3	TRBD1	TGTGCCAGCAGTTCGGGGACAGGGGGAAACACCATATATTTT	CASSSGTGGNTIYF
TRBV4-3	NA	TRBJ2-1	NA	TGCGCCAGCAGCCAAGGGACCAACTACAATGAGCAGTTCTTC	CASSQGTNYNEQFF
TRBV10-3	few	TRBJ2-7	TRBD1	TGTGCCATCAAAATGACAGGGGCCTACGAGCAGTACTTC	CAIKMTGAYEQYF
TRBV7-9	NA	TRBJ2-1	NA	TGTGCCAGCAGTTCCCGCGGCGGCAATGAGCAGTTCTTC	CASSSRGGNEQFF
TRBV27	few	TRBJ1-5	TRBD1	TGTGCCAGCAGGCCCGGGACAGGGGGCAATCAGCCCCAGCATTTT	CASRPGTGGNQPQHF
TRBV7-3	NA	TRBJ1-1	TRBD1	TGTGCCAGCAGAATGGGACAGTCGAACACTGAAGCTTTCTTT	CASRMGQSNTEAFF
TRBV12-5	NA	TRBJ2-1	TRBD1	TGTGCTAGTGGCGACAGTTTAGACAGGGTTAATGAGCAGTTCTTC	CASGDSLDRVNEQFF
TRBV19	few	TRBJ2-3	TRBD2	TGTGCCAGTAGAAGGTTGGGGACTAGCGGGAGGGCCGTGGTAGATACGCAGTATTTT	CASRRLGTSGRAVVDTQYF
TRBV6-5	NA	TRBJ2-1	NA	TGTGCCAGCAGTTCAGGAACAGGCAATGAGCAGTTCTTC	CASSSGTGNEQFF
TRBV25-1	NA	TRBJ1-4	TRBD1	TGTGCCAGCAGGAGGGGACAGGCAACTAATGAAAAACTGTTTTTT	CASRRGQATNEKLFF
TRBV7-9	NA	TRBJ2-1	NA	TGTGCCAGCAGACCAGGGACCGAACACTACAATGAGCAGTTCTTC	CASRPGTEHYNEQFF
TRBV6-1	NA	TRBJ2-3	NA	TGTGCCAGCAGTGAAATGATGGGACATACGCAGTATTTT	CASSEMMGHTQYF
TRBV29-1	few	TRBJ1-2	TRBD1	TGCAGCGTTGTACAGGGGAATGGCTACACCTTC	CSVVQGNGYTF
TRBV7-9	few	TRBJ2-7	NA	TGTGCCAGCAGTACCAGGAACGAGGCCTACGAGCAGTACTTC	CASSTRNEAYEQYF
TRBV27	NA	TRBJ2-3	NA	TGTGCCAGCAGTTCCCACAGGGTTTATACAGATACGCAGTATTTT	CASSSHRVYTDTQYF
TRBV5-6	NA	TRBJ2-3	NA	TGTGCCAGCAGCGGAAAGGAGATCCCTAGCACAGATACGCAGTATTTT	CASSGKEIPSTDTQYF
TRBV4-2	few	TRBJ2-2	NA	TGTGCCAGCAGCCGCGACAGGTTTTCCGGGGAGCTGTTTTTT	CASSRDRFSGELFF
TRBV7-2	NA	TRBJ2-7	TRBD2	TGTGCCAGCAGCTACAGGGGAGGAGCGGGAGGGAGATTGGGCTACGAGCAGTACTTC	CASSYRGGAGGRLGYEQYF
TRBV7-9	NA	TRBJ2-5	TRBD1	TGTGCCAGCAGCCCTCCCTGGGACAGGGCGCGAGAGACCCAGTACTTC	CASSPPWDRARETQYF
TRBV7-2	NA	TRBJ2-7	NA	TGTGCCAGCAGCTTAGGTAGGGTCTACGAGCAGTACTTC	CASSLGRVYEQYF
TRBV11-2	few	TRBJ2-2	TRBD2	TGTGCCAGCACCCTTGAGGGAGGGGTCACCGGGGAGCTGTTTTTT	CASTLEGGVTGELFF
TRBV6-5	NA	TRBJ2-1	NA	TGTGCCAGCAGTAAACAGGGAGGCAATGAGCAGTTCTTC	CASSKQGGNEQFF
TRBV29-1	NA	TRBJ2-2	TRBD1	TGCAGCGTTGAGCAAGGGGGCGGGACCGGGGAGCTGTTTTTT	CSVEQGGGTGELFF
TRBV7-9	once	TRBJ2-1	NA	TGTGCCAGCAGCTCACACGGACTAGAGCAGTTCTTC	CASSSHGLEQFF
TRBV19	NA	TRBJ1-1	TRBD1	TGTGCCAGGTCAGGGGGAAACACTGAAGCTTTCTTT	CARSGGNTEAFF
TRBV20-1	NA	TRBJ1-4	NA	TGCAGTGCGGAAAGAAATGAAAAACTGTTTTTT	CSAERNEKLFF
TRBV6-5	NA	TRBJ1-4	NA	TGTGCCAGCAGTTACCGTTTTGGGTCCGGGGAAAAACTGTTTTTT	CASSYRFGSGEKLFF
TRBV7-9	NA	TRBJ2-2	TRBD2	TGTGCCAGCAGCGCGGCATATTTCCCGGGAGGGCCGAAGACCGGGGAGCTGTTTTTT	CASSAAYFPGGPKTGELFF
TRBV11-2	NA	TRBJ2-3	NA	TGTGCCAGCAGCTTCTGGGCAGATACGCAGTATTTT	CASSFWADTQYF
TRBV7-9	NA	TRBJ2-3	TRBD2	TGTGCCAGCAGCCGGGGGGTCACAGATACGCAGTATTTT	CASSRGVTDTQYF
TRBV29-1	NA	TRBJ1-4	NA	TGCAGCGGGTTGGGGGGCTCGACCAAGGGTGAAAAACTGTTTTTT	CSGLGGSTKGEKLFF
TRBV10-3	NA	TRBJ1-5	NA	TGTGCCATCAGTGTCGAGGGGAACCAGCCCCAGCATTTT	CAISVEGNQPQHF
TRBV7-9	NA	TRBJ2-1	TRBD2	TGTGCCAGCAGCTCTAGCGGGAGGGTTGAGTCCTACAATGAGCAGTTCTTC	CASSSSGRVESYNEQFF
TRBV18	NA	TRBJ1-2	NA	TGTGCCAGCTCACCAGGGGTTGGCTACACCTTC	CASSPGVGYTF
TRBV7-2	few	TRBJ2-7	TRBD2	TGTGCCAGCAGCGTAGGACTAGCGGGAGCCTACGAGCAGTACTTC	CASSVGLAGAYEQYF
TRBV5-1	NA	TRBJ2-7	TRBD1	TGCGCCAGCAGCCCGGGACAGGGTCGCCCTACAACCTACGAGCAGTACTTC	CASSPGQGRPTTYEQYF
TRBV19	NA	TRBJ2-7	TRBD1	TGTGCCAGTAGTACAGAGGACAGGGGATACGAGCAGTACTTC	CASSTEDRGYEQYF
TRBV6-1	NA	TRBJ2-7	NA	TGTGCCAGCAGTGAACGCCAGTGGAACGAGCAGTACTTC	CASSERQWNEQYF
TRBV19	few	TRBJ2-2	NA	TGTGCCAGTAGTATACCCACTAACACCGGGGAGCTGTTTTTT	CASSIPTNTGELFF
TRBV11-3	NA	TRBJ2-1	TRBD2	TGTGCCAGCAGCTTTGGCGGGGGAACCTACAATGAGCAGTTCTTC	CASSFGGGTYNEQFF
TRBV27	NA	TRBJ1-2	NA	TGTGCCAGCAGTCCGCTGTTCCCAGGGACCCCGACGGACTATGGCTACACCTTC	CASSPLFPGTPTDYGYTF
TRBV7-2	NA	TRBJ1-2	NA	TGTGCCAGCAGCTTAGGTGGCTACACCTTC	CASSLGGYTF
TRBV2	NA	TRBJ2-7	NA	TGTGCCAGCAGTGAAACCCTCCCACAGGGGCAGTACTTC	CASSETLPQGQYF
TRBV5-1	NA	TRBJ1-4	NA	TGCGCCAGCAGCTTGGGAAATGAAAAACTGTTTTTT	CASSLGNEKLFF
TRBV5-1	NA	TRBJ2-2	NA	TGCGCCAGCAGCTTGGACTCGGTGGGGGAGCTGTTTTTT	CASSLDSVGELFF
TRBV13	NA	TRBJ2-7	NA	TGTGCCAGCAGGGAAGGGGCAGCCCCCGTTGGCGAGCAGTACTTC	CASREGAAPVGEQYF
TRBV10-2	NA	TRBJ2-1	NA	TGCGCCAGCAGTGCCGAGGCAGGACCCGTTAATATCGACAATGAGCAGTTCTTC	CASSAEAGPVNIDNEQFF
TRBV7-9	NA	TRBJ2-3	NA	TGTGCCAGCAGCTTAGGGGGTCCCGGGATAACAGATACGCAGTATTTT	CASSLGGPGITDTQYF
TRBV7-3	once	TRBJ2-1	NA	TGTGCCAGCAGCTTAACGGGCCTTGAGCAGTTCTTC	CASSLTGLEQFF
TRBV5-4	NA	TRBJ2-3	TRBD2	TGTGCCAGCAGCTTGGATCGGGGGGGTAAAGATACGCAGTATTTT	CASSLDRGGKDTQYF
TRBV6-6	NA	TRBJ2-1	TRBD1	TGTGCCAGCAGCCGCGGACAGGGGAGGGATGAGCAGTTCTTC	CASSRGQGRDEQFF
TRBV7-8	NA	TRBJ2-3	TRBD2	TGTGCCAGCAGCTTAGGCGTGGGGGGGGCAGATACGCAGTATTTT	CASSLGVGGADTQYF
TRBV19	NA	TRBJ1-5	NA	TGTGCCAGTAGCCTGATTGGGACGGCTGGGGGCAATCAGCCCCAGCATTTT	CASSLIGTAGGNQPQHF